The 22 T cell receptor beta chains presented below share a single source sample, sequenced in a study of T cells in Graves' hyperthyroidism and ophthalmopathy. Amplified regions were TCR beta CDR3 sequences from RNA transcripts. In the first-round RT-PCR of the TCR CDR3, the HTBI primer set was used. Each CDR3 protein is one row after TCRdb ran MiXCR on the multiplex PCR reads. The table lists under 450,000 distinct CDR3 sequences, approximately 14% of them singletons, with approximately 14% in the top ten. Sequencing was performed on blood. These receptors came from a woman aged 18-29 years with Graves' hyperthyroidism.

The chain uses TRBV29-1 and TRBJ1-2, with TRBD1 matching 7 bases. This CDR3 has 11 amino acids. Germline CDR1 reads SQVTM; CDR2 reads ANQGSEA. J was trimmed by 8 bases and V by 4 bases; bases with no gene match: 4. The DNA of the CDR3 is TGCAGCGTTGTGACAGGGAGCGGCTACACCTTC. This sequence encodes CSVVTGSGYTF. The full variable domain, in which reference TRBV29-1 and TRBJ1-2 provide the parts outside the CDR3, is SAVISQKPSRDICQRGTSLTIQCQVDSQVTMMFWYRQQPGQSLTLIATANQGSEATYESGFVIDKFPISRPNLTFSTLTVSNMSPEDSSIYLCSVVTGSGYTFGSGTRLTVV.

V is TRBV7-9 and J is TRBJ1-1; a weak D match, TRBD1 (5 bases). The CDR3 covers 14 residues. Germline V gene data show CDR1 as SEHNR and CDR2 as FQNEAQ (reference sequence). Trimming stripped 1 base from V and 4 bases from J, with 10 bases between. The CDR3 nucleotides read TGTGCCAGCAGCTTAGATGGGGGACTCACTGAAGCTTTCTTT. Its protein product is CASSLDGGLTEAFF. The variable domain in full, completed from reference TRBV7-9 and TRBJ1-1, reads DTGVSQNPRHKITKRGQNVTFRCDPISEHNRLYWYRQTLGQGPEFLTYFQNEAQLEKSRLLSDRFSAERPKGSFSTLEIQRTEQGDSAMYLCASSLDGGLTEAFFGQGTRLTVV.

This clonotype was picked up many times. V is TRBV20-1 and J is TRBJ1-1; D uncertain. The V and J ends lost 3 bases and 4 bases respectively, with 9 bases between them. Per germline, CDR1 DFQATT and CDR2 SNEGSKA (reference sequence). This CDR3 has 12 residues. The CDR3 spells CSASPPVTEAFF. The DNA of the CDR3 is TGCAGTGCTAGTCCCCCCGTCACTGAAGCTTTCTTT.

The CDR3 nucleotides are TGTGCCAGTACCCCCACGTTGTATCAGCCCCAGCATTTT. Translation gives CASTPTLYQPQHF. This chain connects TRBV19 to TRBJ1-5, with unresolved D. Trimming cost V 7 bases and J 5 bases, with 12 bases left between them. The CDR3 consists of 13 residues. CDR1 is LNHDA, CDR2 SQIVND, per germline (reference sequence). Complete variable domain (other parts from reference TRBV19 and TRBJ1-5): DGGITQSPKYLFRKEGQNVTLSCEQNLNHDAMYWYRQDPGQGLRLIYYSQIVNDFQKGDIAEGYSVSREKKESFPLTVTSAQKNPTAFYLCASTPTLYQPQHFGDGTRLSIL.

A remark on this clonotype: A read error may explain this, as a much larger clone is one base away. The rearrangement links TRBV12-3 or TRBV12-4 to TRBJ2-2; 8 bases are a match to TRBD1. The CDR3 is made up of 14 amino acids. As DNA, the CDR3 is TGTGCCATCAGTCCTGGACAGGGAGCCGGGGAGCTGTTTTTT. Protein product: CAISPGQGAGELFF.

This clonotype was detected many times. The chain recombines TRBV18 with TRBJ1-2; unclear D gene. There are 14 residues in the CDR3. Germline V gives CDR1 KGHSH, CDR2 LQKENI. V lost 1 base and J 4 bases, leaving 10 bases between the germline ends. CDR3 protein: CASSPLREVYGYTF. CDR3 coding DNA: TGTGCCAGCTCACCACTGAGGGAGGTCTATGGCTACACCTTC.

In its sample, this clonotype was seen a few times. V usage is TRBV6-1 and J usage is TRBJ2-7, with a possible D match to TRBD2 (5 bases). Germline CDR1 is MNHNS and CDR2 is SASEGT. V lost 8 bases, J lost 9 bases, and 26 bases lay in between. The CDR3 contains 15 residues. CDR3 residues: CASGLGSGPLTAQYF. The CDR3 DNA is TGTGCCAGCGGGCTTGGGAGCGGCCCCCTTACGGCGCAGTACTTC.

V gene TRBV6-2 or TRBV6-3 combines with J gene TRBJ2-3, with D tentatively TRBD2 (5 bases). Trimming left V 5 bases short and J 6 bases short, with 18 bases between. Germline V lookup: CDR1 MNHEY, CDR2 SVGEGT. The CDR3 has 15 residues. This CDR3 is CASSDRRTLRDTQYF. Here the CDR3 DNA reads TGTGCCAGCAGTGACCGGAGGACCCTCCGTGATACGCAGTATTTT.

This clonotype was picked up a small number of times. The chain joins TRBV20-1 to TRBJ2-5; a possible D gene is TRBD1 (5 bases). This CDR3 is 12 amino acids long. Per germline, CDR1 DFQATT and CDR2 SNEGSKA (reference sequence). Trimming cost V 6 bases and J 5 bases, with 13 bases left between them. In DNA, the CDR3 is TGCAGTGCCCGATCCCCAGGGGAGACCCAGTACTTC. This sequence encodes CSARSPGETQYF.

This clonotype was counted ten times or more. The CDR3 nucleotides are TGTGCCAGCAGGCAGGACCGAGGGGAGACCCAGTACTTC. Its protein is CASRQDRGETQYF. V is TRBV2 and J is TRBJ2-5; weak D call: TRBD2 (5 bases). CDR3 size: 13 residues. Germline V gene lookup returns CDR1 SNHLY and CDR2 FYNNEI. The germline V and J ends were trimmed by 6 bases and 5 bases, with 13 bases remaining between them.

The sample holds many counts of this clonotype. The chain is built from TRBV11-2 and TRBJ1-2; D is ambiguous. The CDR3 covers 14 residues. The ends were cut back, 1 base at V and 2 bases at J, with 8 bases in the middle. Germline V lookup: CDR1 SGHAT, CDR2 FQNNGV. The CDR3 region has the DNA TGTGCCAGCAGCTTAGTAGGAGGGAACTATGGCTACACCTTC. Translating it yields CASSLVGGNYGYTF.

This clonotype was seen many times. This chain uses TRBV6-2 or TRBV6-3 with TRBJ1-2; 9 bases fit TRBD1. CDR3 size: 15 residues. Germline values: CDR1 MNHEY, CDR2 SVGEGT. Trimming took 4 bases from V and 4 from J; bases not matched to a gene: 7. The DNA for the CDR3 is TGTGCCAGCAGTTTCGGAGGACAGGGGCCCTATGGCTACACCTTC. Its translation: CASSFGGQGPYGYTF.

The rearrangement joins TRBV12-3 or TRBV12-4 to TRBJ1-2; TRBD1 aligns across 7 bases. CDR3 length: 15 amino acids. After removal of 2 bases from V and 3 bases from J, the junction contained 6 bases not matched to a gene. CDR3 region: CASSLMEGAYYGYTF. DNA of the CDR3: TGTGCCAGCAGTTTAATGGAGGGGGCGTACTATGGCTACACCTTC.

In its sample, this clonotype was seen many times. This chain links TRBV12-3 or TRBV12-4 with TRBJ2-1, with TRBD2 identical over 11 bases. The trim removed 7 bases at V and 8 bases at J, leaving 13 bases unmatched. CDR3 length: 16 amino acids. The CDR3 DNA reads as TGTGCCAGCATAAGACTTACCGGGACTAGCGGCCATGAGCAGTTCTTC. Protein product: CASIRLTGTSGHEQFF.

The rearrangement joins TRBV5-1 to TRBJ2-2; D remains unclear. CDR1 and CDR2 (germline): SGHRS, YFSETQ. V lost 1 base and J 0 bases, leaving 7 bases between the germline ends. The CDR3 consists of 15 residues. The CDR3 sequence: CASSLRDANTGELFF. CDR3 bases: TGCGCCAGCAGCTTGCGTGACGCGAACACCGGGGAGCTGTTTTTT.

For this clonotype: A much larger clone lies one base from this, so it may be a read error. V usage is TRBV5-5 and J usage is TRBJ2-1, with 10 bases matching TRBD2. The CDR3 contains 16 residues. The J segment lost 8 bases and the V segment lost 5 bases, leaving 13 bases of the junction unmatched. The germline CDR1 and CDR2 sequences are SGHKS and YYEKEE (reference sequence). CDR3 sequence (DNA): TGTGCCAGCAGACGGGCTAGCGGGGGCCCCTCCCATGAGCAGTTCTTC. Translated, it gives CASRRASGGPSHEQFF.

CDR3 sequence (DNA): TGTGCCAGCAGTTCGGGACTAGCTGGCGAGCAGTACTTC. Translation: CASSSGLAGEQYF. The rearrangement joins TRBV6-5 to TRBJ2-7, with 9 bases identical to TRBD2. Germline loops: CDR1 MNHEY, CDR2 SVGAGI. V shed 4 bases, J shed 6 bases, and the junction held 4 bases outside the gene matches. CDR3 length equals 13 residues.

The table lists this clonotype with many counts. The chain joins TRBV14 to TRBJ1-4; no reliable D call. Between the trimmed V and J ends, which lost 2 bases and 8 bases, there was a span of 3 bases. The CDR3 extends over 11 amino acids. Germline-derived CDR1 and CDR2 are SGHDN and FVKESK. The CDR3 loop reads CASSQREKLFF. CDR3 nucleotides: TGTGCCAGCAGCCAACGGGAAAAACTGTTTTTT.

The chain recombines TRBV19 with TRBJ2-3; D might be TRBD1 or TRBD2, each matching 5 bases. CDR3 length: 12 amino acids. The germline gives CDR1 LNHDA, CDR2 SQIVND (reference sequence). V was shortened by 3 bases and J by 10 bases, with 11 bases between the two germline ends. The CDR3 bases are TGTGCCAGTAGTATCAGAAGGGGACCGCAGTATTTT. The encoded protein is CASSIRRGPQYF.

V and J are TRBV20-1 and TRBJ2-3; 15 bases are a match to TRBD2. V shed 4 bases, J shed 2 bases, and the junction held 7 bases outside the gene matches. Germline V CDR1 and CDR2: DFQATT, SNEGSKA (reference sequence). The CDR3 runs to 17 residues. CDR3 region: CSANGLAGGPVTDTQYF. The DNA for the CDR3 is TGCAGTGCTAACGGACTAGCGGGGGGGCCCGTCACAGATACGCAGTATTTT.

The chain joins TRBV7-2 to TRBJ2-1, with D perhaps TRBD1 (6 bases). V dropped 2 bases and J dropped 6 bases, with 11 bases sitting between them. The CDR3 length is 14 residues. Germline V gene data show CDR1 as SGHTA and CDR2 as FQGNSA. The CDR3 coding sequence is TGTGCCAGCAGCTTACTCTTGGGGGCCAATGAGCAGTTCTTC. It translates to CASSLLLGANEQFF.

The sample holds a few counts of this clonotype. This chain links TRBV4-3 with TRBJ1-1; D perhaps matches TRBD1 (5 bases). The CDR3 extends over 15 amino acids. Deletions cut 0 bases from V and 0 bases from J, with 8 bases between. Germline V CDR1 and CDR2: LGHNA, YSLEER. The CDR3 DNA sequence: TGCGCCAGCAGCCAAGATGTCAGGGTGAACACTGAAGCTTTCTTT. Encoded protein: CASSQDVRVNTEAFF.